The 12 T cell receptor beta chains in this list originate from one sample, sequenced in a study of post-analysis software for immune sequencing data. Study-wide findings and caveats: The five TRBV segments detected at higher frequency in patients than in controls included TRBV5-6, TRBV5-1 and TRBV20-1.

For these TCRs, the target antigens are not known. Carried by the TCR beta cDNA libraries were unique molecular identifiers. One entry per CDR3 protein, called by TCRdb with MiXCR from the PCR reads. The table lists 380,000 or so distinct CDR3 sequences, 30% to 45% of them singletons. The sample comprised blood. These receptors all stem from a girl aged 5 to 17 with multiple sclerosis.

The chain couples TRBV19 to TRBJ2-1, with D possibly matching TRBD2 (6 bases). The V gene lost 5 bases and the J gene lost 9 bases, with 11 bases spanning the gap. Germline assignment: CDR1 LNHDA and CDR2 SQIVND (reference sequence). The CDR3 covers 12 residues. CDR3 amino acids: CASSVLASEQFF. CDR3 DNA sequence: TGTGCCAGTAGTGTACTAGCAAGTGAGCAGTTCTTC.

This chain connects TRBV4-3 to TRBJ1-1; D is undetermined. V was shortened by 2 bases and J by 6 bases, with 10 bases between the two germline ends. The CDR3 sequence is 13 residues long. Germline loops: CDR1 LGHNA, CDR2 YSLEER. The CDR3 nucleotides are TGCGCCAGCAGCCAAATCCCCGGATCTGAAGCTTTCTTT. Protein: CASSQIPGSEAFF.

This chain links TRBV4-2 with TRBJ1-2; perhaps TRBD1 as D (6 bases). The germline V gene encodes CDR1 LGHNA and CDR2 YNFKEQ. The V end was cut by 6 bases, the J end by 0 bases, with 20 bases between. This CDR3 spans 17 amino acids. CDR3 region: CASRDRGGRFANYGYTF. CDR3 DNA sequence: TGTGCCAGCAGAGACCGTGGGGGCAGGTTTGCTAACTATGGCTACACCTTC.

The rearrangement joins TRBV6-5 to TRBJ1-1; D not resolved. V was pared by 2 bases and J by 5 bases, with 9 bases between. Per the germline V gene, CDR1 is MNHEY and CDR2 is SVGAGI. The CDR3 has 13 amino acids. The CDR3 nucleotides are TGTGCCAGCAGTTACGGGTTCGGGACTGAAGCTTTCTTT. Its translation is CASSYGFGTEAFF.

This clonotype turned up a few times. V is TRBV20-1 and J is TRBJ1-4, with 9 bases that match TRBD1. Trimming removed 2 bases from V and 0 bases from J; junction bases left unmatched: 16. Germline CDR1 and CDR2: DFQATT and SNEGSKA (reference sequence). The CDR3 is 20 residues long. CDR3 in amino acids: CSARRPWDRADFATNEKLFF. CDR3 nucleotides: TGCAGTGCTAGAAGGCCCTGGGACAGGGCGGACTTTGCAACTAATGAAAAACTGTTTTTT.

This chain links TRBV29-1 with TRBJ2-5; 11 bases align to TRBD2. Germline CDR1 reads SQVTM; CDR2 reads ANQGSEA. CDR3 size: 14 residues. V lost 4 bases to trimming and J lost 1 base; unmatched junction nucleotides: 2. The CDR3 here is CSVVLAGGQETQYF. For the CDR3, the DNA is TGCAGCGTTGTCCTAGCGGGGGGCCAAGAGACCCAGTACTTC.

This clonotype was observed a single time. The chain recombines TRBV3-1 with TRBJ1-3; TRBD1 matches 8 bases. This CDR3 is built from 14 residues. After removal of 4 bases from V and 5 bases from J, the junction contained 4 bases not matched to a gene. In germline, CDR1 is LGHDT, CDR2 YNNKEL (reference sequence). The CDR3 region has the DNA TGTGCCAGCAGCCTACAGGGGGTCAGAAACACCATATATTTT. Residues: CASSLQGVRNTIYF.

This sequence joins TRBV10-3 and TRBJ2-1; D not certain. Per the germline V gene, CDR1 is ENHRY and CDR2 is SYGVKD. V was clipped by 4 bases and J by 5 bases, with 6 bases between them. There are 12 residues in the CDR3. The CDR3 is CAISAADNEQFF. The CDR3 DNA reads as TGTGCCATCAGTGCGGCAGACAATGAGCAGTTCTTC.

Many counts were recorded for this clonotype. The chain employs TRBV7-2 and TRBJ2-1, with 11 bases lining up with TRBD2. V lost 5 bases and J lost 4; bases outside the gene matches: 4. The CDR3 consists of 15 residues. Germline V lookup: CDR1 SGHTA, CDR2 FQGNSA. CDR3 loop: CASSPSGGTYNEQFF. The CDR3 DNA reads as TGTGCCAGCAGCCCTAGCGGGGGGACGTACAATGAGCAGTTCTTC.

The chain employs TRBV5-5 and TRBJ2-1; TRBD2 agrees at 7 bases. This CDR3 is built from 15 residues. Germline V gene sequence: CDR1 SGHKS, CDR2 YYEKEE (reference sequence). The V gene end was trimmed by 2 bases and the J gene end by 2 bases; junction bases not matched to a gene: 4. The CDR3 DNA is TGTGCCAGCAGCTTTACAGCGGGGACCTACAATGAGCAGTTCTTC. Translated: CASSFTAGTYNEQFF.

V usage is TRBV28 and J usage is TRBJ1-5; tentative D call: TRBD1 (6 bases). CDR3 size: 15 residues. Germline CDR1 MDHEN, CDR2 SYDVKM. Trimming took 7 bases from V and 4 from J, leaving 17 bases between them. This chain's CDR3 is CASKEGGAQNQPQHF. The CDR3 DNA sequence: TGTGCCAGCAAAGAGGGGGGGGCTCAAAATCAGCCCCAGCATTTT.

This clonotype was counted only a few times. The CDR3 spells CASSLVVEDEQYF. CDR3 coding DNA: TGTGCCAGCAGCTTAGTAGTGGAGGACGAGCAGTACTTC. The rearrangement links TRBV7-9 to TRBJ2-7; D possibly corresponds to TRBD2 (5 bases). This CDR3 is built from 13 residues. Looked up from germline, CDR1 is SEHNR and CDR2 is FQNEAQ (reference sequence). The ends were cut back, 1 base at V and 5 bases at J, with 9 bases in the middle.